These 4 T cell receptor beta chains came from one sample sequenced in a study of neoadjuvant anti-PD-1 for oral cavity cancer. Only in-frame clones appear in the TCRdb table, and some are missing; sequencing was by immunoSEQ multiplex PCR. The table includes tens of thousands of clones, about 86% detected once. Sequencing was performed on PBMCs, taken before nivolumab (anti-PD-1) treatment. These receptors all come from a person aged 40-85 years with oral cavity squamous cell carcinoma.

This rearrangement joins TRBV6-1 to TRBJ2-2, with 9 positions matching TRBD2. This CDR3 comprises 15 residues. CDR1 is MNHNS, CDR2 SASEGT, per germline. Losses at the gene ends were 4 bases for V and 2 bases for J; bases not matched to a gene: 2. The CDR3 here is CASSVGLANTGELFF. CDR3 sequence (DNA): TGTGCCAGCAGTGTGGGACTAGCCAACACCGGGGAGCTGTTTTTT.

V gene TRBV12-5 combines with J gene TRBJ2-3; the D gene could be TRBD1 or TRBD2 (5 bases each). V lost 0 bases and J 4 bases, leaving 11 bases between the germline ends. Germline CDR1 reads LGHNT; CDR2 reads FRNRAP. The CDR3 is 15 residues long. The CDR3 reads CASGLVLGGPDTQYF. The CDR3 DNA reads TGTGCTAGTGGTTTGGTACTTGGGGGTCCAGATACGCAGTATTTT.

The chain couples TRBV28 to TRBJ2-7; 9 bases agree with TRBD1. CDR1 MDHEN and CDR2 SYDVKM come from the germline V gene. V was clipped by 6 bases and J by 2 bases; unmatched bases: 8. The CDR3 is 15 amino acids. CDR3 nucleotide sequence: TGTGCCAGCAGCCCAGCCGGGACAGGGCCCTACGAGCAGTACTTC. Translating it yields CASSPAGTGPYEQYF.

The chain combines TRBV5-1 with TRBJ2-1; tentatively, D is TRBD1 (6 bases). Trimming shortened V by 3 bases and J by 7 bases, and 14 bases separated the two germline ends. The CDR3 contains 14 residues. Germline values: CDR1 SGHRS, CDR2 YFSETQ. DNA for the CDR3: TGCGCCAGCAGCTCCCAGGGGCGCGGGAATGAGCAGTTCTTC. Translating it yields CASSSQGRGNEQFF.